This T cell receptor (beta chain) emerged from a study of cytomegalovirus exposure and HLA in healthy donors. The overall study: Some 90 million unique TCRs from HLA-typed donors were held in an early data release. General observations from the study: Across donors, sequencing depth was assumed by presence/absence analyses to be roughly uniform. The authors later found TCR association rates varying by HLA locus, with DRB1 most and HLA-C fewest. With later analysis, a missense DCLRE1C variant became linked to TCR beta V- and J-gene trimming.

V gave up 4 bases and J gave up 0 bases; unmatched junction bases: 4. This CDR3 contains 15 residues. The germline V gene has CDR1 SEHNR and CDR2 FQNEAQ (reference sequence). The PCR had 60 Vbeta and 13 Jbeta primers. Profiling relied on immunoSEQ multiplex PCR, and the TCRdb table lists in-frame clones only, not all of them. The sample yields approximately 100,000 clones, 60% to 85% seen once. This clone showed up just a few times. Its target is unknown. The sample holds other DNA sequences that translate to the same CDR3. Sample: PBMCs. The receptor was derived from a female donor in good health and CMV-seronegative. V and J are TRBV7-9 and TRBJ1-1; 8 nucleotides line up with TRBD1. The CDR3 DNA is TGTGCCAGCAGCTCAGGACAGGGACTGAACACTGAAGCTTTCTTT. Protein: CASSSGQGLNTEAFF.